This note documents a single TCR beta chain sequence. These data originate in a study of blood T cell repertoires in COVID-19. CDR1 is MNHEY, CDR2 SMNVEV, per germline (reference sequence). There are 14 residues in the CDR3. V shed 6 bases, J shed 8 bases, and the junction held 7 bases outside the gene matches. Sequencing was performed with immunoSEQ multiplex PCR; in TCRdb, only in-frame clones are kept and a portion is missing. The data contain about 190,000 clones, 60% to 80% of them seen just once; the ten biggest clones take up less than 30%. The TCR was taken from a woman between 65 and 79 years old with acute or convalescent COVID-19. Sequencing input: peripheral blood. J is TRBJ1-2 and V is TRBV27, with 12 bases identical to TRBD1. This chain's CDR3 is CASSFSGTGGGYTF. The CDR3 DNA is TGTGCCAGCAGCTTTTCCGGGACAGGGGGCGGCTACACCTTC.